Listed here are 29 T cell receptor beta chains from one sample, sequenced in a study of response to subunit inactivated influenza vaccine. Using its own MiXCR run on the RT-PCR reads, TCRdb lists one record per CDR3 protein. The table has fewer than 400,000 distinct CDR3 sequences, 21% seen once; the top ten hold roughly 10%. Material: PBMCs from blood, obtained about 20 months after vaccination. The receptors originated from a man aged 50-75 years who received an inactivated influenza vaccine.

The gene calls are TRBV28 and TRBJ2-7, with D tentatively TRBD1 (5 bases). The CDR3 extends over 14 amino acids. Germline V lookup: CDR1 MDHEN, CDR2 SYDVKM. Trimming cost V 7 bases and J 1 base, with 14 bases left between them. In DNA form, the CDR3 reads TGTGCCAGCACCCCGACAGATTCTTCCTACGAGCAGTACTTC. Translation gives CASTPTDSSYEQYF.

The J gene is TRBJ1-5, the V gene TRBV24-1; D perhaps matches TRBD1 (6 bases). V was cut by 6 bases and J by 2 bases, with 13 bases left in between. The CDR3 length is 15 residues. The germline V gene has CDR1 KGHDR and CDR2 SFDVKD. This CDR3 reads CATSRTGSGNQPQHF. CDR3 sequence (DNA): TGTGCCACCAGTCGAACAGGGTCCGGCAATCAGCCCCAGCATTTT.

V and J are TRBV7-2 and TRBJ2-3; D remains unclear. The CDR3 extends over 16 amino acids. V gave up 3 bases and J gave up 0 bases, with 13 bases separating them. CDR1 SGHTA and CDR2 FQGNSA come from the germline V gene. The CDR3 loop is CASSLGPPLSTDTQYF. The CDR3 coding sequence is TGTGCCAGCAGCTTGGGCCCTCCTCTGAGCACAGATACGCAGTATTTT.

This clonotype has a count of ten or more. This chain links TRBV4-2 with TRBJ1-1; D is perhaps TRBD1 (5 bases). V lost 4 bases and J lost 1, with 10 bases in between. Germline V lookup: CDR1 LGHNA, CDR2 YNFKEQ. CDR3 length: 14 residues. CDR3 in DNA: TGTGCCAGCAGCCTGCTAGGGACGAACACTGAAGCTTTCTTT. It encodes CASSLLGTNTEAFF.

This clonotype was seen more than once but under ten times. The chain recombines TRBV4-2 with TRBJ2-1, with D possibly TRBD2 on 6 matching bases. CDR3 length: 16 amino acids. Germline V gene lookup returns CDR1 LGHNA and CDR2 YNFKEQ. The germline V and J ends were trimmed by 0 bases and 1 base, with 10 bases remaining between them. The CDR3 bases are TGTGCCAGCAGCCAAGAAAAAGCGGGTTCCTACAATGAGCAGTTCTTC. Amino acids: CASSQEKAGSYNEQFF.

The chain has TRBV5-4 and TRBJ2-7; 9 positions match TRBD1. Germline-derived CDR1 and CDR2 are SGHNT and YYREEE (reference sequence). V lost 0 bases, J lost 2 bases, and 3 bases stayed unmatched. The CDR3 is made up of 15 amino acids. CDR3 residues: CASSLEGQGPYEQYF. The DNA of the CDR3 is TGTGCCAGCAGCTTGGAGGGACAGGGCCCCTACGAGCAGTACTTC. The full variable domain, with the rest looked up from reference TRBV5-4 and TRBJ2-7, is ETGVTQSPTHLIKTRGQQVTLRCSSQSGHNTVSWYQQALGQGPQFIFQYYREEENGRGNFPPRFSGLQFPNYSSELNVNALELDDSALYLCASSLEGQGPYEQYFGPGTRLTVT.

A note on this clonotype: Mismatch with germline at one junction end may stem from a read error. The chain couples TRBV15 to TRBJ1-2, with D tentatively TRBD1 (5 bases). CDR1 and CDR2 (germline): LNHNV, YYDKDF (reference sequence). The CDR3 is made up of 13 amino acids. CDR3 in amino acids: CPTSRGPRDGYTF. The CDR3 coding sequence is TGTCCCACCAGCAGAGGCCCCAGGGACGGCTACACCTTC.

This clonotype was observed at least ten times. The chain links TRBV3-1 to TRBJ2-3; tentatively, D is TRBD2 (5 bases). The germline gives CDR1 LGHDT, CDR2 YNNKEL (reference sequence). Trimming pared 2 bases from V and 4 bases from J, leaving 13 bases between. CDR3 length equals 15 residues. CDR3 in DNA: TGTGCCAGCAGCCAATTCCTAGCAGATTCAGATACGCAGTATTTT. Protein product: CASSQFLADSDTQYF.

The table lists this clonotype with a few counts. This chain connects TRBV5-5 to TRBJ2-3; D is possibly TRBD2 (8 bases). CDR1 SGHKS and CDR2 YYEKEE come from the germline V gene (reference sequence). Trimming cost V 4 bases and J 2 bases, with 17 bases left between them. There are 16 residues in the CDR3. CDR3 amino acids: CASSRGLLADTDTQYF. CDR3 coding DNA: TGTGCCAGCAGCAGGGGGCTACTAGCGGACACAGATACGCAGTATTTT.

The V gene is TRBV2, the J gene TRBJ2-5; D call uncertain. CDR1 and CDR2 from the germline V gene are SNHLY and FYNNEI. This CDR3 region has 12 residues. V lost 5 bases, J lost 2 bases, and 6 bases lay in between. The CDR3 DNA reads TGTGCCAGCAGTTCGATACAAGAGACCCAGTACTTC. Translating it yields CASSSIQETQYF.

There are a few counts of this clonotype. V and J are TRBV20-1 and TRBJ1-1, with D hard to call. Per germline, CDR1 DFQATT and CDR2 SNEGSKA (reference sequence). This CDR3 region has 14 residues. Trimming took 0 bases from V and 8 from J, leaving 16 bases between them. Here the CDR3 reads CSARDREGWREAFF. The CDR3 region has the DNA TGCAGTGCTAGAGATAGGGAAGGGTGGCGCGAAGCTTTCTTT.

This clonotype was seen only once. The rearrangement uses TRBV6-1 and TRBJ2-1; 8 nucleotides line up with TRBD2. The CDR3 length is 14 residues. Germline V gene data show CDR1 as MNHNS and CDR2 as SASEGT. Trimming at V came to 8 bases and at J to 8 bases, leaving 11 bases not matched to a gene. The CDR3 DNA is TGTGCCAGCCGTGGCGGGAGGAAGGTCGATGAGCAGTTCTTC. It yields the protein CASRGGRKVDEQFF.

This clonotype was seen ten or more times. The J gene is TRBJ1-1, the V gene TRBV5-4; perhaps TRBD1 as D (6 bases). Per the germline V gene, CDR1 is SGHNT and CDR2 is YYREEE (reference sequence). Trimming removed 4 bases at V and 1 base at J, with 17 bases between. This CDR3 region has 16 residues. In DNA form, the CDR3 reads TGTGCCAGCAGCCCGGGTCGGGGGGCGGGGAACACTGAAGCTTTCTTT. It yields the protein CASSPGRGAGNTEAFF.

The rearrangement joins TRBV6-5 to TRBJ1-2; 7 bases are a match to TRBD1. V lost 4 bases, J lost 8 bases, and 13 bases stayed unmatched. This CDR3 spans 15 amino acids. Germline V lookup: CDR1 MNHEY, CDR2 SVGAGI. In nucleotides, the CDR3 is TGTGCCAGCAGTTTCGAGGGGGCCGGGGCGGCCGGCTACACCTTC. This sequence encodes CASSFEGAGAAGYTF.

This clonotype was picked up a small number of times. The CDR3 DNA follows: TGTGCCACCAGTGATTATACAGGGCAGCCCCAGCATTTT. The encoded protein is CATSDYTGQPQHF. The V call is TRBV24-1, the J call TRBJ1-5, with a tentative D call TRBD1 (6 bases). Trimming took off 2 bases at V and 7 bases at J, with 8 bases between the two ends. Per the germline V gene, CDR1 is KGHDR and CDR2 is SFDVKD. The CDR3 is made up of 13 amino acids.

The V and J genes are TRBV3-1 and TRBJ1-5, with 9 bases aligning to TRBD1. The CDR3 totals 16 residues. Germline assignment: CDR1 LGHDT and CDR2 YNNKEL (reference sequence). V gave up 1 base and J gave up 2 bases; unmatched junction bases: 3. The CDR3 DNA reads TGTGCCAGCAGCCAAGGGACAGGGGCCCGCAATCAGCCCCAGCATTTT. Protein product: CASSQGTGARNQPQHF.

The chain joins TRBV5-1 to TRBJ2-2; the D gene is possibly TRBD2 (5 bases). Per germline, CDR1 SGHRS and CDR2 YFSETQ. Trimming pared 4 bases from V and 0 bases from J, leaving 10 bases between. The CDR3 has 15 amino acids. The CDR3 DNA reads TGCGCCAGCAGCCGGAGCGGCGCGAACACCGGGGAGCTGTTTTTT. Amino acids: CASSRSGANTGELFF. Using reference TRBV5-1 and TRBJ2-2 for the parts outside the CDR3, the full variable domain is KAGVTQTPRYLIKTRGQQVTLSCSPISGHRSVSWYQQTPGQGLQFLFEYFSETQRNKGNFPGRFSGRQFSNSRSEMNVSTLELGDSALYLCASSRSGANTGELFFGEGSRLTVL.

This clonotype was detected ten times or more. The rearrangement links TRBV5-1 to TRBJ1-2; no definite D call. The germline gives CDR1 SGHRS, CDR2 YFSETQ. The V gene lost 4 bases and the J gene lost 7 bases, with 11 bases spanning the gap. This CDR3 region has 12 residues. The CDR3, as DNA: TGCGCCAGCAGCGGAGTACGGCTTGGCTACACCTTC. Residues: CASSGVRLGYTF.

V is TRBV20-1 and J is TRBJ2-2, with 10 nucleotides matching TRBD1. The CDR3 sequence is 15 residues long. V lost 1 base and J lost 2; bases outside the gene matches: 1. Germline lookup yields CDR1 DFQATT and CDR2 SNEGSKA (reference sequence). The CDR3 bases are TGCAGTGCTAGAGGGACAGGGGGAAACACCGGGGAGCTGTTTTTT. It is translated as CSARGTGGNTGELFF.

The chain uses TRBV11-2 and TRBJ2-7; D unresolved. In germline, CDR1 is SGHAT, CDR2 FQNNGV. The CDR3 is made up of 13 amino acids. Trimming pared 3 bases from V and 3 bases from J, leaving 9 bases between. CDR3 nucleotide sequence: TGTGCCAGCAGCTTTGCCCAGTACTACGAGCAGTACTTC. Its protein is CASSFAQYYEQYF. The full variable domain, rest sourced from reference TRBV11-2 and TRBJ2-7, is EAGVAQSPRYKIIEKRQSVAFWCNPISGHATLYWYQQILGQGPKLLIQFQNNGVVDDSQLPKDRFSAERLKGVDSTLKIQPAKLEDSAVYLCASSFAQYYEQYFGPGTRLTVT.

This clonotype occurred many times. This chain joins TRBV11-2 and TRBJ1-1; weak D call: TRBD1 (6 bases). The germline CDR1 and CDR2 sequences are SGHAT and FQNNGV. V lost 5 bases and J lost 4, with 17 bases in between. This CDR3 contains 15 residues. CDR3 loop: CASSPHRGAGTEAFF. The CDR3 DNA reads TGTGCCAGCAGCCCACACCGGGGGGCGGGCACTGAAGCTTTCTTT. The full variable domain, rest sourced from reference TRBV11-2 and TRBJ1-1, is EAGVAQSPRYKIIEKRQSVAFWCNPISGHATLYWYQQILGQGPKLLIQFQNNGVVDDSQLPKDRFSAERLKGVDSTLKIQPAKLEDSAVYLCASSPHRGAGTEAFFGQGTRLTVV.

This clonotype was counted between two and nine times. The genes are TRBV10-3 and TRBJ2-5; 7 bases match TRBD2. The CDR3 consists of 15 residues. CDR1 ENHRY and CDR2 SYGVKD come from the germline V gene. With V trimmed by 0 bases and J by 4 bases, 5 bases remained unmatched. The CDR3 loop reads CAISESAGRVETQYF. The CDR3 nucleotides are TGTGCCATCAGTGAGTCGGCAGGGAGGGTAGAGACCCAGTACTTC.

CDR3 amino acids: CASSQTTGGPNTEAFF. In DNA, the CDR3 is TGCGCCAGCAGCCAAACGACAGGGGGCCCGAACACTGAAGCTTTCTTT. The chain has TRBV4-1 and TRBJ1-1, with 10 bases matching TRBD1. Trimming took 2 bases from V and 1 from J; bases not matched to a gene: 4. CDR1 and CDR2 from the germline V gene are MGHRA and YSYEKL. The CDR3 loop spans 16 amino acids.

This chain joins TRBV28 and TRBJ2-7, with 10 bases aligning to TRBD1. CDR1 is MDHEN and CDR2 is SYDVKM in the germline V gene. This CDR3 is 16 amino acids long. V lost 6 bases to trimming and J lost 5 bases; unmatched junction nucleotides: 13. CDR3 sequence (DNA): TGTGCCAGCAGGACATTCTACGGGACAGGGGCCCACGAGCAGTACTTC. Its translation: CASRTFYGTGAHEQYF.

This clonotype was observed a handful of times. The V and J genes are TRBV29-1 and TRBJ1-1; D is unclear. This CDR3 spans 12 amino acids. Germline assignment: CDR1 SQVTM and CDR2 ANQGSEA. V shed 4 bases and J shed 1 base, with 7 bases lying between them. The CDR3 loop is CSVVRQNTEAFF. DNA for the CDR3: TGCAGCGTTGTAAGGCAGAACACTGAAGCTTTCTTT.

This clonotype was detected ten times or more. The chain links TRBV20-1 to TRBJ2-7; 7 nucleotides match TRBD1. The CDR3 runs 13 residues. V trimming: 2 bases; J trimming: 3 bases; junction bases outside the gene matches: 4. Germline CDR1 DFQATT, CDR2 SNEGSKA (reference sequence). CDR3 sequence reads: CSARSDRDYEQYF. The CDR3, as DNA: TGCAGTGCTAGAAGTGACAGGGACTACGAGCAGTACTTC.

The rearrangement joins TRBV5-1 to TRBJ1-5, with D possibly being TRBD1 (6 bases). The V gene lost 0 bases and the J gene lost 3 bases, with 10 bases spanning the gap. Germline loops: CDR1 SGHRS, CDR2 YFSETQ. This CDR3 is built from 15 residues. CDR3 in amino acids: CASSLGQGNNQPQHF. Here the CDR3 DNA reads TGCGCCAGCAGCTTGGGTCAGGGGAACAATCAGCCCCAGCATTTT.

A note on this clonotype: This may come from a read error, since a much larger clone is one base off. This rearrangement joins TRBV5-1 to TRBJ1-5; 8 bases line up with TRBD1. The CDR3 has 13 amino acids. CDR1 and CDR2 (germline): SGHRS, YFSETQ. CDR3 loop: CASSWTGPQAQHF. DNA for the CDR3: TGCGCCAGCAGCTGGACAGGGCCTCAGGCCCAGCATTTT.

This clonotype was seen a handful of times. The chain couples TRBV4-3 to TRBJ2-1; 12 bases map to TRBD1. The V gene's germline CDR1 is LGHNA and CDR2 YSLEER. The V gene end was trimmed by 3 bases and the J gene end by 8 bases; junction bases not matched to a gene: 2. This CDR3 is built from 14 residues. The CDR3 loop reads CASSQGQGAYEQFF. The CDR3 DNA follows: TGCGCCAGCAGCCAGGGACAGGGGGCTTATGAGCAGTTCTTC.